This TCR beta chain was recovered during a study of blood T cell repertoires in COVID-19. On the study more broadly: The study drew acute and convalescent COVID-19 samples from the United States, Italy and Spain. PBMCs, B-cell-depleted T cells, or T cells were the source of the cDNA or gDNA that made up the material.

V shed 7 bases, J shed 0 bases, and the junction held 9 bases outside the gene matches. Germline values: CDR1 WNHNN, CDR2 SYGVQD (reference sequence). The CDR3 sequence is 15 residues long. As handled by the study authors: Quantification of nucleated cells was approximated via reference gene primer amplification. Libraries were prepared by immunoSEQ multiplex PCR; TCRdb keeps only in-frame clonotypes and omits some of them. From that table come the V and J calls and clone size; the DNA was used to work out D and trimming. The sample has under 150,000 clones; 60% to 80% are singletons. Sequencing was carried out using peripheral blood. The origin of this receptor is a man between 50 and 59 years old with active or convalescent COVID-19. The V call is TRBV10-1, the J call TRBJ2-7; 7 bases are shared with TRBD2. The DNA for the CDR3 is TGCGCCAGCATGTCCTACGGGAGGAGCTCCTACGAGCAGTACTTC. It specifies CASMSYGRSSYEQYF.